This TCR beta chain was obtained from a study of control samples from healthy donors and cancer patients. TCRdb's copy holds only in-frame clones and misses some; the assay was immunoSEQ multiplex PCR. The table records 100,000 or so clones, about 89% of them present only once. V gave up 2 bases and J gave up 6 bases; unmatched junction bases: 4. Germline assignment: CDR1 LGHDT and CDR2 YNNKEL (reference sequence). The CDR3 has 13 amino acids. J is TRBJ2-7 and V is TRBV3-1 (or the pseudogene TRBV3-2), with 7 bases aligning to TRBD2. Material: blood. The sequence derives from a man aged 25 to 40 in good health. As DNA, the CDR3 is TGTGCCAGCAGCCAACAAGCGGGAACCGAGCAGTACTTC. Protein product: CASSQQAGTEQYF.